At least ten counts were recorded for the clone carrying this T cell receptor beta chain. As yet, its antigen is unknown. Peripheral blood was collected from the related graft donor on the marrow donation day. V shed 2 bases and J shed 2 bases, with 7 bases lying between them. This CDR3 has 13 amino acids. CDR1 is MNHEY, CDR2 SVGEGT, per germline. This sample stems from a study of T cells after posttransplantation cyclophosphamide. TCRdb keeps only in-frame clones here, not all; method: immunoSEQ multiplex PCR. Singletons are absent from the sample, which has 30,000 to 35,000 clones. Study-level findings and limits: TRB overlap between skin or GI tissue T cells and blood was limited. Recipient CMV seropositivity and CMV reactivation strongly tracked TRB clonality. Donor CD8+ memory clones often dominated recipient blood repertoires at later times.

V and J are TRBV6-2 or TRBV6-3 and TRBJ2-7; D unclear. This receptor was taken from a woman in her thirties in good health and a related stem cell transplant donor. Sequences were obtained from PBMCs. The DNA for the CDR3 is TGTGCCAGCAGTTACAAGGGTACCTACGAGCAGTACTTC. Its translation: CASSYKGTYEQYF.